This T cell receptor (beta chain) was documented in a study of beta chain features in type 1 diabetes. Findings and limits, study-wide: A PCR bias possibly favoring shorter templates would apply equally to patients and controls.

About this clone: No antigen is known for it.

The study reverse transcribed the entire isolated RNA, so it sequenced expressed TCRB transcripts. Approximately 3.5 million reads per sample were averaged for naive, central memory and regulatory samples. Using immunoSEQ multiplex PCR, the repertoire was profiled, and TCRdb retains in-frame clones only, with some absent. The repertoire holds hundreds of thousands of clones, with about a sixth as singletons. Germline V gene data show CDR1 as SGHTA and CDR2 as FQGNSA. The CDR3 sequence is 16 residues long. V lost 2 bases, J lost 0 bases, and 4 bases stayed unmatched. The material sequenced was naive CD4+ T cells from blood. This chain joins TRBV7-2 and TRBJ2-7; TRBD2 aligns across 10 bases. This receptor was identified in a man aged 18 to 29 in good health. CDR3 residues: CASSLLAGVNSYEQYF. CDR3 sequence (DNA): TGTGCCAGCAGCTTACTAGCGGGAGTTAACTCCTACGAGCAGTACTTC. Complete variable domain (other parts from reference TRBV7-2 and TRBJ2-7): GAGVSQSPSNKVTEKGKDVELRCDPISGHTALYWYRQSLGQGLEFLIYFQGNSAPDKSGLPSDRFSAERTGGSVSTLTIQRTQQEDSAVYLCASSLLAGVNSYEQYFGPGTRLTVT.